The clone carrying this TCR beta chain was detected many times. The antigen is not known. Time point reported: patch test 3, about 24 weeks after DPC sensitization. The treatment: therapeutic diphenylcyclopropenone sensitization with weekly scalp DPC. The data are from a study of human T cells and chemical hapten exposure. In the original analysis: Between about 23,224 and 700,000 TCRs appeared in each sample, and the median stood at 95,638. TCRdb recomputed calls from the RACE reads with MiXCR, one row per CDR3 protein. Clone size and V and J calls follow TCRdb, not the original study. The table includes over 150,000 distinct CDR3 sequences, 25% to 35% detected once. The CDR3 contains 14 residues. The V segment lost 6 bases and the J segment 6 bases; nucleotides outside the gene matches: 7. General study results and limits: No change in TCRs above 1 in 1000 frequency was produced by DPC sensitization. Positive correlation was observed between PT1 expanded TCR counts and patch test score.

The specimen comprised whole blood, sampled in connection with sensitization to the hapten diphenylcyclopropenone (DPC). The TCR originated in a young woman with alopecia areata. Some clones in this sample may be carry-over from other donors' samples. This chain joins TRBV12-3 or TRBV12-4 and TRBJ2-7; 11 nucleotides line up with TRBD1. The CDR3 is CASSSHGTGGEQYF. For the CDR3, the DNA is TGTGCCAGCAGCTCACACGGGACAGGGGGCGAGCAGTACTTC.